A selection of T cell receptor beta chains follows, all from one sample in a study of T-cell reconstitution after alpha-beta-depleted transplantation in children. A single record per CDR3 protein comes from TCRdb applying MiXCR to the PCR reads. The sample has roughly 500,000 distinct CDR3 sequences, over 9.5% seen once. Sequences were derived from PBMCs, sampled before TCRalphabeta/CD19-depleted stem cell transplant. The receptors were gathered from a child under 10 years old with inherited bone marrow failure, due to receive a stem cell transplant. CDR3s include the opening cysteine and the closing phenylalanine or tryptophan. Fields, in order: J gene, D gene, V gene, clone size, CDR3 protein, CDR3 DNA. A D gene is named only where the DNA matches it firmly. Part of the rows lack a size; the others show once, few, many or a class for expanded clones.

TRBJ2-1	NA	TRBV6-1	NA	CASSEWVGSEQFF	TGTGCCAGCAGTGAATGGGTTGGTTCAGAGCAGTTCTTC
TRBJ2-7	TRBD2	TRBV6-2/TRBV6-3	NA	CASSYSGFEREGHEQYF	TGTGCCAGCAGTTACTCGGGATTTGAGCGGGAGGGCCACGAGCAGTACTTC
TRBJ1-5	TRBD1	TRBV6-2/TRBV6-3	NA	CASSPWTGNDQPQHF	TGTGCCAGCAGTCCCTGGACAGGTAACGATCAGCCCCAGCATTTT
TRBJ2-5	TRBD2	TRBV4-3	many	CASSQELAGEGRQETQYF	TGCGCCAGCAGCCAAGAACTAGCGGGAGAAGGGCGGCAAGAGACCCAGTACTTC
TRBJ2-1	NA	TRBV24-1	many	CATSDLPVGEQFF	TGTGCCACCAGTGATTTGCCGGTCGGAGAGCAGTTCTTC
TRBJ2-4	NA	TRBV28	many	CASSLLAKNIQYF	TGTGCCAGCAGTCTCCTAGCCAAAAACATTCAGTACTTC
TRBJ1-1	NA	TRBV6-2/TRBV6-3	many	CASSYPTGRGGPEAFF	TGTGCCAGCAGTTACCCTACGGGACGTGGGGGACCTGAAGCTTTCTTT
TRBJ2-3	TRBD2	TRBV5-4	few	CASSLRWGGDTDTQYF	TGTGCCAGCAGCTTGCGCTGGGGGGGAGACACAGATACGCAGTATTTT
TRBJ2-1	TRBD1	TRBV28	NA	CASSTPGQGAQNEQFF	TGTGCCAGCAGTACACCGGGACAGGGGGCGCAGAATGAGCAGTTCTTC
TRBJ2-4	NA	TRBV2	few	CASPSEGENIQYF	TGTGCCAGTCCTTCGGAGGGGGAAAACATTCAGTACTTC
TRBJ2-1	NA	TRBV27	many	CASSHGTAYNEQFF	TGTGCCAGCAGTCACGGGACTGCTTACAATGAGCAGTTCTTC
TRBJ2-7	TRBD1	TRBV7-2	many	CASSLNPGGIYEQYF	TGTGCCAGCAGCTTAAACCCAGGGGGTATCTACGAGCAGTACTTC
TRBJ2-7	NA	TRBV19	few	CASSIPGPAYEQYF	TGTGCCAGTAGTATCCCGGGACCAGCCTACGAGCAGTACTTC
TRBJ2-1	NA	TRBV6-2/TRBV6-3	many	CASSLDPYNEQFF	TGTGCCAGCAGCTTGGACCCTTACAATGAGCAGTTCTTC
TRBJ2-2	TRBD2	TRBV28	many	CASRGGMNTGELFF	TGTGCCAGCAGGGGGGGGATGAACACCGGGGAGCTGTTTTTT
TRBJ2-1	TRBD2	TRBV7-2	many	CASSLPTIKPTSGGSSYNEQFF	TGTGCCAGCAGCTTACCCACCATTAAACCTACTAGCGGGGGGAGCTCCTACAATGAGCAGTTCTTC
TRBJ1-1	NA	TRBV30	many	CAWSVHEGTEAFF	TGTGCCTGGAGTGTACACGAGGGCACTGAAGCTTTCTTT
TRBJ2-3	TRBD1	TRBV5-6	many	CASSWRDREADTQYF	TGTGCCAGCAGCTGGAGGGACAGGGAGGCAGATACGCAGTATTTT
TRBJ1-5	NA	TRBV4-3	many	CASSQGGGLGQPQHF	TGCGCCAGCAGCCAAGGAGGGGGGCTAGGCCAGCCCCAGCATTTT
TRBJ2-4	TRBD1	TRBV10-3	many	CAISESPGQGTKNIQYF	TGTGCCATCAGTGAGTCACCGGGACAGGGGACCAAAAACATTCAGTACTTC
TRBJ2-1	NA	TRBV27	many	CASTASVWNEQFF	TGTGCCAGCACCGCCTCCGTGTGGAATGAGCAGTTCTTC
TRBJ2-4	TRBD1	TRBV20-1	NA	CSARDFRGRAKNIQYF	TGCAGTGCTAGAGATTTTAGGGGGCGAGCCAAAAACATTCAGTACTTC
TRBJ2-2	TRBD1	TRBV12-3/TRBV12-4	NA	CASSARTGWMGELFF	TGTGCCAGCAGTGCTCGGACAGGGTGGATGGGGGAGCTGTTTTTT
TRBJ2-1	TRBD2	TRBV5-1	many	CASSLEQAGGNEQFF	TGCGCCAGCAGCTTGGAGCAGGCGGGAGGGAATGAGCAGTTCTTC
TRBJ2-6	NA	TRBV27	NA	CASSERANVLTF	TGTGCCAGCAGTGAGAGGGCCAACGTCCTGACTTTC
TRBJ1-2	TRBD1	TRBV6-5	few	CASSYGQANYGYTF	TGTGCCAGCAGTTACGGACAGGCCAACTATGGCTACACCTTC
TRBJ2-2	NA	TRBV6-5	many	CASSFLATRGELFF	TGTGCCAGCAGTTTCCTCGCGACCAGGGGGGAGCTGTTTTTT
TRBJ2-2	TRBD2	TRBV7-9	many	CASSFGLAGMGGELFF	TGTGCCAGCAGCTTCGGACTAGCGGGAATGGGCGGGGAGCTGTTTTTT
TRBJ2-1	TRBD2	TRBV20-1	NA	CSARTSGRTSRDEQFF	TGCAGTGCTCGTACTAGCGGGAGAACATCTAGGGATGAGCAGTTCTTC
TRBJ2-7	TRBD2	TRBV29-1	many	CSVYIAGGIYEQYF	TGCAGCGTTTACATAGCGGGAGGCATCTACGAGCAGTACTTC
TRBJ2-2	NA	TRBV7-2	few	CASSFSPGAGELFF	TGTGCCAGCAGCTTTTCCCCGGGGGCCGGGGAGCTGTTTTTT
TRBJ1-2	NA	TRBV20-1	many	CSARDPQGRHTF	TGCAGTGCTAGAGACCCACAGGGAAGGCACACCTTC